The 21 T cell receptor beta chains in this list originate from one sample, sequenced in a study of blood T cells in healthy people across ages. The second PCR ran roughly 7 to 12 cycles with a sample-barcoded 5' primer and J-beta primers. TCRdb reprocessed the 5' RACE reads with MiXCR, giving one entry per CDR3 protein. The table lists approximately 1.5 million distinct CDR3 sequences, almost 35% of them singletons. Sequencing used blood. Every receptor here comes from a woman in her twenties or thirties in good health.

This clonotype was counted between two and nine times. The chain joins TRBV20-1 to TRBJ2-4, with D possibly TRBD1 on 5 matching bases. Germline lookup yields CDR1 DFQATT and CDR2 SNEGSKA (reference sequence). The length of the CDR3 is 14 residues. Deletions cut 1 base from V and 0 bases from J, with 7 bases between. The CDR3 region is CSARAREAKNIQYF. CDR3 DNA sequence: TGCAGTGCTAGAGCCAGGGAAGCCAAAAACATTCAGTACTTC.

Comment on this clonotype: One end of the junction fails to match germline, which may point to a read error. The V and J genes are TRBV12-3 or TRBV12-4 and TRBJ1-1; D is unresolved. The CDR3 is made up of 11 amino acids. CDR3 sequence reads: CAGSSTGRAFF. CDR3 in DNA: TGTGCCGGCAGTTCGACCGGGAGAGCTTTCTTT.

The chain employs TRBV7-9 and TRBJ2-7, with a weak D call TRBD1 (5 bases). Germline V gives CDR1 SEHNR, CDR2 FQNEAQ (reference sequence). V dropped 1 base and J dropped 5 bases, with 15 bases sitting between them. The length of the CDR3 is 15 residues. CDR3 protein: CASSLGLGIQDEQYF. As DNA, the CDR3 is TGTGCCAGCAGCTTAGGGTTAGGGATACAGGACGAGCAGTACTTC. The full variable domain, completed using reference TRBV7-9 and TRBJ2-7, is DTGVSQNPRHKITKRGQNVTFRCDPISEHNRLYWYRQTLGQGPEFLTYFQNEAQLEKSRLLSDRFSAERPKGSFSTLEIQRTEQGDSAMYLCASSLGLGIQDEQYFGPGTRLTVT.

The chain employs TRBV6-1 and TRBJ2-1, with 10 nucleotides matching TRBD2. CDR1 and CDR2 (germline): MNHNS, SASEGT. The CDR3 length is 15 residues. V lost 9 bases and J lost 9; bases outside the gene matches: 14. CDR3 sequence reads: CARGGEAGGPFEQFF. As DNA, the CDR3 is TGTGCCAGGGGGGGAGAAGCGGGAGGGCCGTTTGAGCAGTTCTTC.

This clonotype appeared a few times. The chain recombines TRBV6-2 or TRBV6-3 with TRBJ2-3; D might be TRBD1 (6 bases). Trimming shortened V by 10 bases and J by 4 bases, and 18 bases separated the two germline ends. CDR3 length equals 14 residues. CDR1 is MNHEY, CDR2 SVGEGT, per germline. In DNA form, the CDR3 reads TGTGCCACCCAGGGACAACCGCCCCCAGATACGCAGTATTTT. Protein: CATQGQPPPDTQYF.

In this sample, this clonotype turned up many times. The chain links TRBV10-2 to TRBJ2-1, with 10 bases identical to TRBD2. V lost 6 bases and J lost 8; bases outside the gene matches: 4. Germline CDR1 WSHSY, CDR2 SAAADI. The CDR3 runs 13 residues. The CDR3 loop is CASRPAGGDEQFF. The CDR3 DNA reads TGCGCCAGCAGACCAGCGGGAGGGGATGAGCAGTTCTTC.

The rearrangement joins TRBV20-1 to TRBJ2-3, with 10 bases matching TRBD2. The CDR3 runs to 16 residues. Looked up from germline, CDR1 is DFQATT and CDR2 is SNEGSKA (reference sequence). The V and J ends lost 0 bases and 8 bases, in that order; junction bases with no gene match: 11. The CDR3 bases are TGCAGTGCTAGAGATGCCCAGCGGGGGGGCCTGGGTACGCAGTATTTT. It yields the protein CSARDAQRGGLGTQYF.

The gene calls are TRBV7-9 and TRBJ2-1; 8 bases map to TRBD2. The J segment lost 4 bases and the V segment lost 5 bases, leaving 10 bases of the junction unmatched. Germline CDR1 SEHNR, CDR2 FQNEAQ (reference sequence). The CDR3 extends over 16 amino acids. The CDR3 DNA is TGTGCCAGCAGCCCCCGGACTAGCAAGCAATACAATGAGCAGTTCTTC. Its protein product is CASSPRTSKQYNEQFF.

As to this clonotype: A much larger clonotype is one base distant, so this may be a read error. The gene calls are TRBV10-3 and TRBJ2-1, with a tentative D call TRBD2 (7 bases). V lost 3 bases to trimming and J lost 13 bases, with 22 bases between them. Germline CDR1 reads ENHRY; CDR2 reads SYGVKD. The CDR3 extends over 15 amino acids. CDR3 residues: CAISDSSGGQETQFF. The CDR3 bases are TGTGCCATCAGTGATTCGTCGGGGGGCCAAGAGACCCAGTTCTTC.

This clonotype was counted between two and nine times. This chain uses TRBV7-9 with TRBJ1-5, with 8 nucleotides matching TRBD1. The germline gives CDR1 SEHNR, CDR2 FQNEAQ (reference sequence). This CDR3 comprises 15 residues. The V gene end was trimmed by 8 bases and the J gene end by 6 bases; junction bases not matched to a gene: 12. CDR3 amino acids: CASGIGQGDVQPQHF. The CDR3 coding sequence is TGTGCCAGCGGTATTGGACAGGGTGATGTTCAGCCCCAGCATTTT.

The sample holds one count of this clonotype. This chain's CDR3 is CASSVESAVTYNEQFF. Here the CDR3 DNA reads TGTGCCAGCAGCGTAGAGTCAGCGGTAACCTACAATGAGCAGTTCTTC. This sequence joins TRBV9 and TRBJ2-1, with TRBD2 as a possible D gene (5 bases). Deletions cut 0 bases from V and 2 bases from J, with 12 bases between. There are 16 residues in the CDR3. Germline CDR1 is SGDLS and CDR2 is YYNGEE.

This rearrangement joins TRBV27 to TRBJ2-3, with 10 bases lining up with TRBD1. Germline V lookup: CDR1 MNHEY, CDR2 SMNVEV (reference sequence). The CDR3 covers 17 residues. V lost 1 base to trimming and J lost 4 bases; unmatched junction nucleotides: 8. The CDR3 sequence: CASSLLSWDRGPDTQYF. The CDR3 nucleotides read TGTGCCAGCAGTTTATTATCGTGGGACAGGGGCCCAGATACGCAGTATTTT.

The rearrangement uses TRBV2 and TRBJ2-7; D gene unclear. Deletions cut 2 bases from V and 2 bases from J, with 10 bases between. Germline assignment: CDR1 SNHLY and CDR2 FYNNEI. This CDR3 has 14 amino acids. This CDR3 is CASSEKRPPYEQYF. CDR3 bases: TGTGCCAGCAGTGAAAAGCGCCCCCCCTACGAGCAGTACTTC. Full variable domain (outside the CDR3, taken from reference TRBV2 and TRBJ2-7): EPEVTQTPSHQVTQMGQEVILRCVPISNHLYFYWYRQILGQKVEFLVSFYNNEISEKSEIFDDQFSVERPDGSNFTLKIRSTKLEDSAMYFCASSEKRPPYEQYFGPGTRLTVT.

The chain couples TRBV9 to TRBJ2-1; D not certain. This CDR3 spans 15 amino acids. The ends were cut back, 0 bases at V and 6 bases at J, with 13 bases in the middle. Germline V CDR1 and CDR2: SGDLS, YYNGEE. The CDR3: CASSVGGDGVNEQFF. CDR3 bases: TGTGCCAGCAGCGTAGGCGGTGATGGGGTCAATGAGCAGTTCTTC.

This clonotype has a handful of counts. This chain connects TRBV14 to TRBJ2-7; D possibly corresponds to TRBD1 (6 bases). From germline, CDR1 is SGHDN and CDR2 FVKESK. V was shortened by 1 base and J by 4 bases, with 17 bases between the two germline ends. The CDR3 contains 16 residues. The CDR3 reads CASSQVHGTSFYEQYF. The CDR3, as DNA: TGTGCCAGCAGCCAAGTCCACGGGACAAGTTTTTACGAGCAGTACTTC.

The gene calls are TRBV28 and TRBJ2-1; 10 bases align to TRBD2. V was pared by 10 bases and J by 4 bases, with 10 bases of the junction left unmatched. Per germline, CDR1 MDHEN and CDR2 SYDVKM. The CDR3 runs to 15 residues. The CDR3: CAISGGTPRYNEQFF. The CDR3, as DNA: TGTGCCATTAGCGGGGGGACCCCCCGGTACAATGAGCAGTTCTTC.

This clonotype has a single count. The chain combines TRBV28 with TRBJ2-7; no definite D call. V shed 6 bases and J shed 6 bases, with 12 bases lying between them. CDR3 length: 12 residues. Germline V lookup: CDR1 MDHEN, CDR2 SYDVKM. In nucleotides, the CDR3 is TGTGCCAGCAGCGCTGGAGCACTCGAGCAGTACTTC. It is translated as CASSAGALEQYF.

This clonotype was picked up many times. This rearrangement joins TRBV4-2 to TRBJ1-2; 8 nucleotides match TRBD1. This CDR3 has 15 amino acids. J was trimmed by 6 bases and V by 4 bases; bases with no gene match: 10. Germline V gene lookup returns CDR1 LGHNA and CDR2 YNFKEQ. The DNA for the CDR3 is TGTGCCAGCAGCCGGCAGGACAGGGATCCTCATGGCTACACCTTC. It yields the protein CASSRQDRDPHGYTF.

The rearrangement uses TRBV12-3 or TRBV12-4 and TRBJ1-5; D gene unclear. V dropped 2 bases and J dropped 6 bases, with 14 bases sitting between them. The CDR3 is 15 amino acids. The CDR3 DNA reads TGTGCCAGCAGTTTATCTAGCACGGGTACTCAGCCCCAGCATTTT. The encoded protein is CASSLSSTGTQPQHF.

In DNA form, the CDR3 reads TGTGCCAGCAGCTTAGCCCTGGGACAGATTAATGAAAAACTGTTTTTT. This codes for CASSLALGQINEKLFF. The chain joins TRBV7-9 to TRBJ1-4; 7 bases map to TRBD1. The CDR3 has 16 amino acids. After removal of 0 bases from V and 4 bases from J, the junction contained 5 bases not matched to a gene. The germline CDR1 and CDR2 sequences are SEHNR and FQNEAQ (reference sequence).

The chain has TRBV7-6 and TRBJ2-3, with 9 bases lining up with TRBD2. V lost 2 bases to trimming and J lost 3 bases; unmatched junction nucleotides: 6. This CDR3 region has 16 residues. Germline V gene data show CDR1 as SGHVS and CDR2 as FNYEAQ. The CDR3 nucleotides read TGTGCCAGCAGCTTATTAGCGGGGGTGAATACAGATACGCAGTATTTT. This sequence encodes CASSLLAGVNTDTQYF. The entire variable domain, with the rest obtained from reference TRBV7-6 and TRBJ2-3, is as follows: GAGVSQSPRYKVTKRGQDVALRCDPISGHVSLYWYRQALGQGPEFLTYFNYEAQQDKSGLPNDRFSAERPEGSISTLTIQRTEQRDSAMYRCASSLLAGVNTDTQYFGPGTRLTVL.